This T cell receptor (beta chain) comes out of a study of blood T cell repertoires in COVID-19. Study overall: From the United States, Italy and Spain came samples of acute and convalescent COVID-19. PBMCs, B-cell-depleted T cells, or T cells provided the cDNA or gDNA that made up the material.

The CDR3 is 13 amino acids. Germline lookup yields CDR1 MNHEY and CDR2 SVGAGI. Trimming at V came to 2 bases and at J to 5 bases, leaving 2 bases not matched to a gene. Profiling relied on immunoSEQ multiplex PCR, and the TCRdb table lists in-frame clones only, not all of them. The sample lists 350,000 to 400,000 clones, about 88% seen once, with roughly 7.1% in the top ten. Seattle patients were enrolled during active infection and followed longitudinally. This TCR derives from a woman aged 60 to 75 with COVID-19, enrolled during active disease. Sequencing was carried out using peripheral blood. The chain uses TRBV6-5 and TRBJ1-2, with 7 positions matching TRBD1. The CDR3 bases are TGTGCCAGCAGTTACGAGACAGGGTATGGCTACACCTTC. Its protein product is CASSYETGYGYTF.